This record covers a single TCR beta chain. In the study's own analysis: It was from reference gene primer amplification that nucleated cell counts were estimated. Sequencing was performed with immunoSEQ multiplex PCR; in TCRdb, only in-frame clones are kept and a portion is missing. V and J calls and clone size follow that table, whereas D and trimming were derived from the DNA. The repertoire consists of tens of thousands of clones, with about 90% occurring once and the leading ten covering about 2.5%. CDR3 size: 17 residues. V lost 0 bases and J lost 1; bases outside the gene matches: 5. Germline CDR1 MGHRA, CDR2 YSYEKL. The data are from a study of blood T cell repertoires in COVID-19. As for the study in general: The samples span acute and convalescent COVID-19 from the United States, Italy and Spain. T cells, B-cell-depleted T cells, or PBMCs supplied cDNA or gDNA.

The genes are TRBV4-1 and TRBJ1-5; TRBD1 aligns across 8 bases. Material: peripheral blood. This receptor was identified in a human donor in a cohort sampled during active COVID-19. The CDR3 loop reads CASSQDAGGQSNQPQHF. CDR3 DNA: TGCGCCAGCAGCCAAGATGCAGGGGGCCAAAGCAATCAGCCCCAGCATTTT.